A single sample gave rise to the 30 T cell receptor beta chains below, sequenced in a study of blood T cells in healthy people across ages. Combining a sample-barcoded 5' primer with a J-beta primer mix, a second PCR ran for roughly 6 to 11 cycles. Each CDR3 protein is one row after TCRdb ran MiXCR on the 5' RACE reads. The sample holds 500,000 to 600,000 distinct CDR3 sequences, 25% to 30% seen once. The sample was blood. The receptors derive from a woman aged 70-85 years in good health.

This chain joins TRBV5-1 and TRBJ1-2; possibly TRBD1 for D (6 bases). CDR3 size: 14 residues. Trimming removed 3 bases at V and 4 bases at J, with 13 bases between. Per germline, CDR1 SGHRS and CDR2 YFSETQ. The CDR3: CASSSGQSPYGYTF. The CDR3 DNA sequence: TGCGCCAGCAGCTCCGGACAGTCTCCCTATGGCTACACCTTC. Drawing the rest from reference TRBV5-1 and TRBJ1-2, the complete variable domain is KAGVTQTPRYLIKTRGQQVTLSCSPISGHRSVSWYQQTPGQGLQFLFEYFSETQRNKGNFPGRFSGRQFSNSRSEMNVSTLELGDSALYLCASSSGQSPYGYTFGSGTRLTVV.

The chain links TRBV6-1 to TRBJ2-5; 7 nucleotides match TRBD2. Judging by the DNA end, TRBJ2-7 fits better; the J call may be wrong. Germline V gene sequence: CDR1 MNHNS, CDR2 SASEGT. This CDR3 has 16 residues. This CDR3 is CASPGWGGAFSYEQYF. For the CDR3, the DNA is TGTGCCAGCCCGGGTTGGGGAGGGGCTTTCTCCTACGAGCAGTACTTC.

A few counts support this clonotype. This rearrangement joins TRBV27 to TRBJ2-5, with D perhaps matching TRBD2 (6 bases). The DNA end lines up better with TRBJ2-7; the J call may be wrong. The germline CDR1 and CDR2 sequences are MNHEY and SMNVEV (reference sequence). This CDR3 spans 14 amino acids. CDR3 residues: CASSLIRESYEQYF. In DNA form, the CDR3 reads TGTGCCAGCAGTTTAATTCGGGAGTCCTACGAGCAGTACTTC.

The V call is TRBV7-2, the J call TRBJ2-5; D gene ambiguous. The last part of the DNA fits TRBJ2-7 better; the J call may be wrong. The V gene's germline CDR1 is SGHTA and CDR2 FQGNSA. This CDR3 has 14 residues. CDR3 coding DNA: TGTGCCAGCAGCTGGACGGTTCAAAAATACGAGCAGTACTTC. Its translation is CASSWTVQKYEQYF.

This clonotype was recorded at least ten times. V and J are TRBV10-3 and TRBJ1-2; D not resolved. Germline values: CDR1 ENHRY, CDR2 SYGVKD. V lost 10 bases, J lost 4 bases, and 16 bases lay in between. CDR3 length: 13 residues. The CDR3 coding sequence is TGTGCCACCCGGACTCTGGAGGTCTATGGCTACACCTTC. Its protein is CATRTLEVYGYTF.

For the CDR3, the DNA is TGCAGTGCCCATAAGCGGCGCAGTCAAAGAGTTGTCTACGAGCAGTACTTC. This translates into CSAHKRRSQRVVYEQYF. The chain carries TRBV20-1 and TRBJ2-5; tentatively, D is TRBD2 (5 bases). The J call may be in error: the DNA end matches TRBJ2-7 better. This CDR3 is built from 17 residues. The germline V gene encodes CDR1 DFQATT and CDR2 SNEGSKA (reference sequence).

The J gene is TRBJ1-1, the V gene TRBV6-5; 9 positions match TRBD1. The CDR3 spans 16 residues. V shed 6 bases and J 1 base; nucleotides not matched to a gene: 9. Germline V gene lookup returns CDR1 MNHEY and CDR2 SVGAGI. The CDR3 region is CASSTIGQGKNTEAFF. The CDR3 DNA follows: TGTGCCAGCAGCACCATAGGACAGGGGAAGAACACTGAAGCTTTCTTT.

This rearrangement joins TRBV5-1 to TRBJ2-3, with a possible D match to TRBD2 (6 bases). This CDR3 is 12 amino acids long. V lost 5 bases, J lost 6 bases, and 10 bases lay in between. Germline V gene sequence: CDR1 SGHRS, CDR2 YFSETQ. Written as DNA, the CDR3 is TGCGCCAGCAGGTCGGAGGGGGATACGCAGTATTTT. It encodes CASRSEGDTQYF. The complete variable domain, with remaining parts taken from reference TRBV5-1 and TRBJ2-3, reads KAGVTQTPRYLIKTRGQQVTLSCSPISGHRSVSWYQQTPGQGLQFLFEYFSETQRNKGNFPGRFSGRQFSNSRSEMNVSTLELGDSALYLCASRSEGDTQYFGPGTRLTVL.

This clonotype was seen a few times. V gene TRBV7-2 combines with J gene TRBJ2-3; D gene ambiguous. CDR1 is SGHTA and CDR2 is FQGNSA in the germline V gene. The length of the CDR3 is 13 residues. V was cut by 1 base and J by 6 bases, with 8 bases left in between. CDR3 in amino acids: CASSLEVFDTQYF. The CDR3, as DNA: TGTGCCAGCAGCTTAGAGGTATTCGATACGCAGTATTTT.

The chain uses TRBV15 and TRBJ2-7; the D gene is possibly TRBD2 (6 bases). Germline V gene sequence: CDR1 LNHNV, CDR2 YYDKDF (reference sequence). CDR3 length: 15 amino acids. V lost 3 bases and J 2 bases, leaving 14 bases between the germline ends. The CDR3: CATSRETRPPYEQYF. The CDR3, as DNA: TGTGCCACCAGCAGGGAGACTAGACCGCCCTACGAGCAGTACTTC.

This clonotype has more than one count but fewer than ten. The chain is built from TRBV28 and TRBJ2-7; 8 nucleotides match TRBD1. The CDR3 has 16 residues. From germline, CDR1 is MDHEN and CDR2 SYDVKM. Losses at the gene ends were 4 bases for V and 5 bases for J; bases not matched to a gene: 13. For the CDR3, the DNA is TGTGCCAGCAGTTCCCCAGGACAGGGAAAAGTCAACGAGCAGTACTTC. Its translation is CASSSPGQGKVNEQYF.

This clonotype was detected a few times. J is TRBJ1-2 and V is TRBV9; D possibly corresponds to TRBD1 (5 bases). The germline V gene encodes CDR1 SGDLS and CDR2 YYNGEE. Trimming pared 0 bases from V and 4 bases from J, leaving 10 bases between. CDR3 length: 14 amino acids. CDR3 bases: TGTGCCAGCAGCGTAGATAGGGGCTCCTATGGCTACACCTTC. Protein: CASSVDRGSYGYTF. Full variable domain (outside the CDR3, taken from reference TRBV9 and TRBJ1-2): DSGVTQTPKHLITATGQRVTLRCSPRSGDLSVYWYQQSLDQGLQFLIQYYNGEERAKGNILERFSAQQFPDLHSELNLSSLELGDSALYFCASSVDRGSYGYTFGSGTRLTVV.

The chain carries TRBV20-1 and TRBJ2-5; 9 positions agree with TRBD1. This CDR3 is 15 amino acids long. The germline CDR1 and CDR2 sequences are DFQATT and SNEGSKA (reference sequence). V gave up 6 bases and J gave up 5 bases; unmatched junction bases: 13. The CDR3 is CSAQIPGQGSETQYF. CDR3 sequence (DNA): TGCAGTGCGCAAATCCCGGGACAGGGATCGGAGACCCAGTACTTC.

On this clonotype: One end of the junction fails to match germline, which may point to a read error. The rearrangement uses TRBV3-1 and TRBJ1-1; D is unresolved. The CDR3 has 11 amino acids. In germline, CDR1 is LGHDT, CDR2 YNNKEL (reference sequence). The CDR3 DNA sequence: TGTGCCAGCAGCAAAGAAATGGAAGCTTTCTTT. This translates into CASSKEMEAFF.

V usage is TRBV20-1 and J usage is TRBJ1-5, with 8 bases matching TRBD1. The CDR3 spans 14 residues. Germline V gene lookup returns CDR1 DFQATT and CDR2 SNEGSKA (reference sequence). After removal of 6 bases from V and 5 bases from J, the junction contained 9 bases not matched to a gene. The CDR3 loop reads CSAVRQGSDQPQHF. For the CDR3, the DNA is TGCAGTGCCGTCAGACAGGGGTCCGATCAGCCCCAGCATTTT.

This clonotype was counted only a few times. The chain couples TRBV29-1 to TRBJ2-5; tentatively, D is TRBD2 (7 bases). V was trimmed by 3 bases and J by 4 bases, leaving 12 bases between them. Germline V lookup: CDR1 SQVTM, CDR2 ANQGSEA. CDR3 length equals 13 residues. The CDR3 DNA reads as TGCAGCGTTGAGGGGGGGGCCGGAGAGACCCAGTACTTC. Translated, it gives CSVEGGAGETQYF.

Ten or more counts support this clonotype. V gene TRBV12-3 or TRBV12-4 combines with J gene TRBJ2-1; 8 positions agree with TRBD1. The CDR3 extends over 15 amino acids. Trimming cost V 6 bases and J 4 bases; bases outside gene matches: 8. The CDR3: CASSQGTGDYNEQFF. The CDR3 nucleotides read TGTGCCAGCAGCCAAGGGACAGGAGATTACAATGAGCAGTTCTTC.

The chain carries TRBV4-1 and TRBJ1-2, with a weak D call TRBD1 (5 bases). Germline V gene data show CDR1 as MGHRA and CDR2 as YSYEKL. Trimming left V 8 bases short and J 3 bases short, with 16 bases between. CDR3 length: 14 residues. CDR3 DNA sequence: TGCGCCAGCCAAAAAGGGGATAGCTACTATGGCTACACCTTC. This gives the protein CASQKGDSYYGYTF.

This clonotype showed up just a few times. This chain uses TRBV5-1 with TRBJ2-1, with TRBD2 as a possible D gene (6 bases). CDR3 length equals 16 residues. CDR1 is SGHRS and CDR2 is YFSETQ in the germline V gene. Trimming removed 4 bases from V and 2 bases from J, with 16 bases in between. CDR3 bases: TGCGCCAGCAGCCCTATGGGGGGTTCCGCCTACAATGAGCAGTTCTTC. Encoded protein: CASSPMGGSAYNEQFF.

This chain uses TRBV7-2 with TRBJ2-4; D not certain. CDR1 is SGHTA and CDR2 is FQGNSA in the germline V gene. This CDR3 contains 14 residues. The V and J ends lost 2 bases and 2 bases respectively, with 7 bases between them. CDR3 in DNA: TGTGCCAGCAGCTTACAGTCTACCAAAAACATTCAGTACTTC. Its translation: CASSLQSTKNIQYF.

The V gene is TRBV2, the J gene TRBJ2-5; D perhaps matches TRBD1 (6 bases). Germline CDR1 is SNHLY and CDR2 is FYNNEI. The CDR3 covers 16 residues. V lost 5 bases and J 2 bases, leaving 18 bases between the germline ends. In nucleotides, the CDR3 is TGTGCCAGCAGTACGCCACCAGGGACATTTCAAGAGACCCAGTACTTC. Residues: CASSTPPGTFQETQYF.

In this sample, this clonotype turned up a few times. The chain links TRBV6-6 to TRBJ1-6; the D gene is possibly TRBD1 (5 bases). This CDR3 is 15 amino acids long. From germline, CDR1 is MNHNY and CDR2 SVGAGI (reference sequence). Trimming took 8 bases from V and 7 from J, leaving 18 bases between them. The CDR3 spells CASAKGQGGNSPLHF. Written as DNA, the CDR3 is TGTGCCAGCGCTAAAGGGCAGGGCGGCAATTCACCCCTCCACTTT.

The J gene is TRBJ2-2, the V gene TRBV12-3 or TRBV12-4; D gene unclear. V lost 3 bases, J lost 4 bases, and 15 bases lay in between. The CDR3 consists of 16 residues. The CDR3 loop reads CASSFGPGRVTGELFF. In DNA, the CDR3 is TGTGCCAGCAGTTTTGGCCCCGGTAGAGTCACCGGGGAGCTGTTTTTT.

The chain is built from TRBV27 and TRBJ1-2; the match to TRBD1 covers 7 bases. Looked up from germline, CDR1 is MNHEY and CDR2 is SMNVEV (reference sequence). This CDR3 spans 15 amino acids. Trimming removed 3 bases from V and 4 bases from J; junction bases left unmatched: 8. Here the CDR3 reads CASSLAGGIGYGYTF. The CDR3 DNA sequence: TGTGCCAGCAGTTTGGCAGGGGGAATAGGCTATGGCTACACCTTC.

This clonotype was recorded a few times. This chain uses TRBV7-2 with TRBJ1-3; D is unclear. Germline CDR1 and CDR2: SGHTA and FQGNSA. CDR3 length equals 15 residues. V lost 2 bases and J 0 bases, leaving 8 bases between the germline ends. The CDR3 is CASSLSRFSGNTIYF. As DNA, the CDR3 is TGTGCCAGCAGCTTAAGCAGGTTCTCTGGAAACACCATATATTTT.

This clonotype has a count of ten or more. Mismatch with germline at one junction end may stem from a read error. The chain recombines TRBV7-9 with TRBJ1-4; 8 positions match TRBD1. This CDR3 is 14 amino acids long. Germline CDR1 and CDR2: SEHNR and FQNEAQ (reference sequence). CDR3 sequence reads: CASSLGQGDEKLFF. CDR3 nucleotides: TGCGCCAGCAGCTTAGGACAGGGAGATGAAAAACTGTTTTTT.

This clonotype appeared a few times. CDR3 DNA sequence: TGTGCCAGCAGCTTATCGTCTAGCGGGGGGGCCTATGAGCAGTTCTTC. It codes for CASSLSSSGGAYEQFF. The V gene is TRBV7-8, the J gene TRBJ2-1; 12 positions agree with TRBD2. Trimming at V came to 2 bases and at J to 8 bases, leaving 7 bases not matched to a gene. The CDR3 has 16 amino acids. Germline V gene data show CDR1 as SGHVS and CDR2 as FQNEAQ.

This chain joins TRBV5-1 and TRBJ2-3, with D uncertain. The V gene lost 3 bases and the J gene lost 2 bases, with 10 bases spanning the gap. Germline V gene data show CDR1 as SGHRS and CDR2 as YFSETQ. The CDR3 contains 14 residues. The CDR3 spells CASSSGDHTDTQYF. The CDR3 nucleotides read TGCGCCAGCAGCTCGGGCGACCACACAGATACGCAGTATTTT.

The chain has TRBV20-1 and TRBJ2-2; D might be TRBD1 (5 bases). Germline CDR1 reads DFQATT; CDR2 reads SNEGSKA (reference sequence). The V gene lost 0 bases and the J gene lost 7 bases, with 9 bases spanning the gap. The CDR3 extends over 13 amino acids. In DNA, the CDR3 is TGCAGTGCTAGAGATTGGACATTCGGGGAGCTGTTTTTT. This gives the protein CSARDWTFGELFF.

This clonotype was seen repeatedly, ten times or more. CDR3 sequence reads: CASTGLAKNIQYF. The DNA of the CDR3 is TGTGCCAGCACCGGTCTAGCCAAAAACATTCAGTACTTC. The J gene is TRBJ2-4, the V gene TRBV12-3 or TRBV12-4; D ambiguous. This CDR3 has 13 residues. The germline V and J ends were trimmed by 7 bases and 0 bases, with 7 bases remaining between them.